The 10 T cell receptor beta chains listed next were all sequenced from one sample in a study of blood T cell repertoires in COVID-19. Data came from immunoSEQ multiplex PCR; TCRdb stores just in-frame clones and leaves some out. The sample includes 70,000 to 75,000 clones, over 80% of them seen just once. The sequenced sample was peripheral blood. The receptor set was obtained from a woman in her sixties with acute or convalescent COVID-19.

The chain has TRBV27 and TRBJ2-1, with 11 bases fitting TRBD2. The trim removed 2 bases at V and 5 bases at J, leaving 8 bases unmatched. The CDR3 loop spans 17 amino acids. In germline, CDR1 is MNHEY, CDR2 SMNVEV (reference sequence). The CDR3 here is CASSLARGTSGHNEQFF. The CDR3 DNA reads TGTGCCAGCAGTTTAGCCCGAGGGACTAGCGGACACAATGAGCAGTTCTTC.

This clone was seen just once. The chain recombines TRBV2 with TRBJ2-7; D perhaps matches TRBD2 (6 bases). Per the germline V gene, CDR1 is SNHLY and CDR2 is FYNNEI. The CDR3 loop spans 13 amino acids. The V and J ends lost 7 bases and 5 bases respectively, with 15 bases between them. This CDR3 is CASTGGVIDEQYF. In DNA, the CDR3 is TGTGCCAGCACAGGAGGGGTAATCGACGAGCAGTACTTC.

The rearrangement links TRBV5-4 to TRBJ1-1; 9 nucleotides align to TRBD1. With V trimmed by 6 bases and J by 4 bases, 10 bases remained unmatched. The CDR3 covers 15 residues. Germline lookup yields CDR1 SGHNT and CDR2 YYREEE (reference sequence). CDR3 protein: CASIDPATGGTEAFF. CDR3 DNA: TGTGCCAGCATCGACCCCGCGACAGGGGGCACTGAAGCTTTCTTT.

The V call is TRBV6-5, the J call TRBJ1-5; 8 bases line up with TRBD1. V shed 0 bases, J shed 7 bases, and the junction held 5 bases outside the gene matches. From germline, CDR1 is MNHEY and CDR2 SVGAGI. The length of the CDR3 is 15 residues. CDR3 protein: CASSYSRTGRQPQHF. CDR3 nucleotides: TGTGCCAGCAGTTACTCCCGGACAGGGAGGCAGCCCCAGCATTTT.

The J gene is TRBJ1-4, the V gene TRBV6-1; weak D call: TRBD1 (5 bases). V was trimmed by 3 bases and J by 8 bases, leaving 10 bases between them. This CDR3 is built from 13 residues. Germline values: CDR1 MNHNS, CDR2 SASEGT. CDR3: CASSDWGEEKLFF. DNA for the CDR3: TGTGCCAGCAGTGATTGGGGGGAGGAAAAACTGTTTTTT.

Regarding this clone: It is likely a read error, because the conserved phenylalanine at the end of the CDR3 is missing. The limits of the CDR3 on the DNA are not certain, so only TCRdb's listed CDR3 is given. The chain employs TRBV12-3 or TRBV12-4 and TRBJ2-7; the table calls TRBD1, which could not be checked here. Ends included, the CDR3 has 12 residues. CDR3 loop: CASKFTHPPHSL.

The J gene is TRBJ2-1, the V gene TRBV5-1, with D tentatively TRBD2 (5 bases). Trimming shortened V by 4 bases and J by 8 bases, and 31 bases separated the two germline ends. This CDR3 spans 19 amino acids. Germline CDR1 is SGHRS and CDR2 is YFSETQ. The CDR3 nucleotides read TGCGCCAGCAGCCCCCGTCGAGCGAGGGTGGCCCGATCAATGGATGAGCAGTTCTTC. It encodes CASSPRRARVARSMDEQFF.

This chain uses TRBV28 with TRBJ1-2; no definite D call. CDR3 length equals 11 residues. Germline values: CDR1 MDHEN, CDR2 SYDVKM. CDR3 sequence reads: CVVSTSYGYTF. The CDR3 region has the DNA TGTGTGGTGTCCACCAGCTATGGCTACACCTTC.

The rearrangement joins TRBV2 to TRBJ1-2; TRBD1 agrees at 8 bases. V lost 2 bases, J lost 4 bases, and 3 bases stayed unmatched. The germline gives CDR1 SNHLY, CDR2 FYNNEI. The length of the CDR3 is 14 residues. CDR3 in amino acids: CASSEMTGAYGYTF. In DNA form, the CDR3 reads TGTGCCAGCAGTGAAATGACAGGGGCCTATGGCTACACCTTC.

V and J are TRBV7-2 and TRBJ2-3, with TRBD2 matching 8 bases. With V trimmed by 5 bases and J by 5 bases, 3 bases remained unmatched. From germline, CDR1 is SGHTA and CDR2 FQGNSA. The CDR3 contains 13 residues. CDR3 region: CASSRGGKDTQYF. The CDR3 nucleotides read TGTGCCAGCAGCCGGGGGGGTAAAGATACGCAGTATTTT.